Listed below are T cell receptor beta chains from one sample, sequenced in a study of regulatory T cells in long-lasting Graves disease. TCRdb redid the calling of the multiplex PCR reads with MiXCR, one entry per CDR3 protein. The table includes 530,000 or so distinct CDR3 sequences, about 16% detected once. The data also belong to a second study, concerning T cells in Graves' hyperthyroidism and ophthalmopathy.

Sequencing used peripheral blood mononuclear cells (PBMCs), obtained at new diagnosis, from a patient treated with antithyroid drugs. These receptors were collected from a man aged 18 to 29 with Graves disease. CDR3s include the opening cysteine and the closing phenylalanine or tryptophan. The D gene is left open where the match is weak. Only part of the rows carry a size: once, few, many, or a class if the clone is expanded.

J: TRBJ1-4; size: NA; D: NA; V: TRBV5-1; CDR3: CASSLVEQGYNEKLFF; DNA: TGCGCCAGCAGCTTGGTTGAGCAGGGGTATAATGAAAAACTGTTTTTT
J: TRBJ1-3; size: NA; D: NA; V: TRBV6-2/TRBV6-3; CDR3: CASSEAGFFSGNTIYF; DNA: TGTGCCAGCAGTGAAGCAGGGTTTTTCTCTGGAAACACCATATATTTT
J: TRBJ1-1; size: many; D: TRBD1; V: TRBV20-1; CDR3: CSAGQDLLMNTEAFF; DNA: TGCAGTGCTGGACAGGACCTTCTCATGAACACTGAAGCTTTCTTT
J: TRBJ2-5; size: many; D: TRBD1; V: TRBV9; CDR3: CASSVDRGETQYF; DNA: TGTGCCAGCAGCGTAGACAGGGGAGAGACCCAGTACTTC
J: TRBJ2-7; size: NA; D: TRBD2; V: TRBV6-2/TRBV6-3; CDR3: CASSPTSGSPPYEQYF; DNA: TGTGCCAGCAGCCCGACTAGCGGGAGCCCTCCCTACGAGCAGTACTTC
J: TRBJ2-7; size: NA; D: TRBD2; V: TRBV3-1; CDR3: CASSHWASGSYEQYF; DNA: TGTGCCAGCAGCCACTGGGCTAGCGGCTCCTACGAGCAGTACTTC
J: TRBJ2-7; size: NA; D: TRBD1; V: TRBV6-1; CDR3: CASRSPGQGAGEQYF; DNA: TGTGCCAGCAGGTCCCCTGGGCAGGGGGCGGGCGAGCAGTACTTC
J: TRBJ2-1; size: many; D: TRBD2; V: TRBV27; CDR3: CASSPSGGLNEQFF; DNA: TGTGCCAGCAGTCCCAGCGGGGGCCTTAATGAGCAGTTCTTC
J: TRBJ2-2; size: few; D: NA; V: TRBV6-1; CDR3: CASKVLEVGELFF; DNA: TGTGCCAGCAAAGTTTTGGAGGTCGGGGAGCTGTTTTTT
J: TRBJ2-6; size: NA; D: NA; V: TRBV4-2; CDR3: CASSQESALRANVLTF; DNA: TGTGCCAGCAGCCAAGAGTCCGCGCTTAGGGCCAACGTCCTGACTTTC
J: TRBJ1-1; size: many; D: NA; V: TRBV11-1; CDR3: CASSLIAGVVEAFF; DNA: TGTGCCAGCAGCTTAATCGCAGGGGTGGTTGAAGCTTTCTTT
J: TRBJ2-7; size: NA; D: TRBD2; V: TRBV4-2; CDR3: CASSQGLADRSYEQYF; DNA: TGTGCCAGCAGCCAGGGCCTAGCGGACCGCTCCTACGAGCAGTACTTC
J: TRBJ2-7; size: few; D: TRBD2; V: TRBV6-1; CDR3: CASSNLAGGPHEQYF; DNA: TGTGCCAGCAGTAACCTAGCGGGAGGGCCCCACGAGCAGTACTTC
J: TRBJ2-7; size: many; D: NA; V: TRBV28; CDR3: CAAVGLSYEQYF; DNA: TGTGCCGCCGTGGGACTCTCCTACGAGCAGTACTTC
J: TRBJ2-7; size: many; D: NA; V: TRBV3-1; CDR3: CASSQVGGLRQYF; DNA: TGTGCCAGCAGCCAAGTCGGGGGGCTGCGGCAGTACTTC
J: TRBJ2-1; size: many; D: NA; V: TRBV5-1; CDR3: CASTYITGSYNEQFF; DNA: TGCGCCAGCACATATATAACAGGTTCCTACAATGAGCAGTTCTTC
J: TRBJ2-1; size: NA; D: NA; V: TRBV7-3; CDR3: CASGSRFGEQFF; DNA: TGTGCCAGCGGGTCAAGGTTTGGAGAGCAGTTCTTC
J: TRBJ2-5; size: many; D: NA; V: TRBV2; CDR3: CASSEQNVETQYF; DNA: TGTGCCAGCAGTGAACAGAACGTGGAGACCCAGTACTTC
J: TRBJ2-5; size: few; D: NA; V: TRBV29-1; CDR3: CSAQAGLRQETQYF; DNA: TGCAGCGCTCAAGCGGGTCTTCGCCAAGAGACCCAGTACTTC
J: TRBJ2-1; size: many; D: TRBD2; V: TRBV11-3; CDR3: CASSRQPGLAGENEQFF; DNA: TGTGCCAGCAGCCGACAACCCGGACTAGCGGGAGAGAATGAGCAGTTCTTC
J: TRBJ2-2; size: NA; D: TRBD2; V: TRBV19; CDR3: CASSPGLAGEFGELFF; DNA: TGTGCCAGTAGTCCGGGACTAGCGGGAGAGTTCGGGGAGCTGTTTTTT
J: TRBJ1-1; size: many; D: NA; V: TRBV5-1; CDR3: CASSPGRVNTEAFF; DNA: TGTGCCAGCAGCCCCGGTAGGGTGAACACTGAAGCTTTCTTT
J: TRBJ1-2; size: NA; D: NA; V: TRBV18; CDR3: CASSRTGPPVDYTF; DNA: TGTGCCAGCTCCCGGACGGGACCACCTGTGGACTACACCTTC